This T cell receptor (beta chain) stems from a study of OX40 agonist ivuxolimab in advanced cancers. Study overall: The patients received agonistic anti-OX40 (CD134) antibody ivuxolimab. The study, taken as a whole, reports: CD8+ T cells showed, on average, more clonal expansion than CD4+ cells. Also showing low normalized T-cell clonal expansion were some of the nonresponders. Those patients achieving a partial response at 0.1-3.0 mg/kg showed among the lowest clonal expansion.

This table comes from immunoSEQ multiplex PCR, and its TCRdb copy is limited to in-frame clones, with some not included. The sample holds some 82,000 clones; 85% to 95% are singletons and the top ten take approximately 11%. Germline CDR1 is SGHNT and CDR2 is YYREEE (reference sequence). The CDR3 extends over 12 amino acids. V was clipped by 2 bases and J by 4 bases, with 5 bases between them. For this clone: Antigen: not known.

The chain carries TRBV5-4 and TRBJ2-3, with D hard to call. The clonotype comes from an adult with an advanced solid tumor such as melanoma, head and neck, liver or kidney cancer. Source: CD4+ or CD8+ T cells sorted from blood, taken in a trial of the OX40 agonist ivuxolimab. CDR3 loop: CASSFAADTQYF. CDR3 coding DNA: TGTGCCAGCAGCTTTGCTGCAGATACGCAGTATTTT. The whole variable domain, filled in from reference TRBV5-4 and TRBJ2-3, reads ETGVTQSPTHLIKTRGQQVTLRCSSQSGHNTVSWYQQALGQGPQFIFQYYREEENGRGNFPPRFSGLQFPNYSSELNVNALELDDSALYLCASSFAADTQYFGPGTRLTVL.